This record looks at one T cell receptor beta chain sequence and its context. Its matching antigen is unknown. The data stem from a study of T cells after yellow fever vaccination. The CDR3 consists of 12 residues. V was clipped by 2 bases and J by 3 bases, with 6 bases between them. Germline V CDR1 and CDR2: SGHKS, YYEKEE (reference sequence). Study-wide results and limits: By day 5 rather than day 15, the secondary response had peaked, though it was weaker. Just a small share of clonotypes turned up in the CD4 compartment as well as the CD8 compartment. Among primary-vaccination clones, most reappeared after the booster, at roughly 95% for CD4 and approximately 88% for CD8.

Conversion of TCR transcripts into cDNA relied on 5'RACE template switching, which added a universal primer site and UMIs. TCRdb fed the 5' RACE reads into MiXCR, producing one record per CDR3 protein. Among tens of thousands of distinct CDR3 sequences listed, approximately 7.5% were seen once. The specimen comprised CD8+ T cells sorted from PBMCs, sampled on the day of the yellow fever booster vaccination. This clonotype originated in a man aged 30 to 39 who received the YFV17D yellow fever vaccine. The chain employs TRBV5-5 and TRBJ2-7; no firm D call. The CDR3: CASSFYLYEQYF. The DNA for the CDR3 is TGTGCCAGCAGCTTTTATCTCTACGAGCAGTACTTC.